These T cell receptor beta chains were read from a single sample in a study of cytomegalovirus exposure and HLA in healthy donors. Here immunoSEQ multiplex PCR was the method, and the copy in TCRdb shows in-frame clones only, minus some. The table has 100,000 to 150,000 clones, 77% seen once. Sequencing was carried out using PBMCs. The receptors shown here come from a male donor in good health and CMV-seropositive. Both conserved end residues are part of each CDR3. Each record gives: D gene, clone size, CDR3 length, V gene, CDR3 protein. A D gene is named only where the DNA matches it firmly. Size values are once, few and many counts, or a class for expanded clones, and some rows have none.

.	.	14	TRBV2	CASSDSSSGNTIYF
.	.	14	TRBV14	CASSQERARREQFF
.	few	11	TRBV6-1	CAGALSYEQYF
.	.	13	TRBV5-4	CASSLEAGLEAFF
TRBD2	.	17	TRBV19	CASSISRTSGGYYEQYF
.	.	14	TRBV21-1	CASSPNGNNSPLHF
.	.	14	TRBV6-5	CASSPTGWETEAFF
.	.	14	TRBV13	CASSAPDYTYEQYF
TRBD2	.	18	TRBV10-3	CAISGRTSGGNKYNEQFF
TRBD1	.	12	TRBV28	CASSIQGIEQYF
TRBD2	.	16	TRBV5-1	CASSRGGAESSYEQYF
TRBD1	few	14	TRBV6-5	CATQLGTGVNGYTF
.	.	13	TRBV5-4	CASSSTTQSEQYF
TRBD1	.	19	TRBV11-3	CASSLPDRESKVALGEQFF
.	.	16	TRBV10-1	CASSLLSSEPTDTQYF
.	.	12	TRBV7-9	CASSLGQSEQFF
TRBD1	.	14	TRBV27	CASSTGAKGYEQYF
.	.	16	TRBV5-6	CASSSLAGRNTGELFF
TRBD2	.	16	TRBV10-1	CASSDQSGRRAGTQYF
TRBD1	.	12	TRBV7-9	CASSSRQGKLHF
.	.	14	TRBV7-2	CASSLDRAKNSQYF
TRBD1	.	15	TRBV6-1	CASSTPGQHNEKLFF
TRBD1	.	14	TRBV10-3	CAIRTGEPGNTIYF
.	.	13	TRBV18	CASSPGREAEAFF
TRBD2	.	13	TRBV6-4	CASSRGETDTQYF
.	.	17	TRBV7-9	CASSPGGGRGSSYEQYF
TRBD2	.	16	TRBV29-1	CSVGQAAGVAKNSQYF
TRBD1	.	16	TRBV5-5	CASSQRDSNMNTEAFF
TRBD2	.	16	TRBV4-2	CASSQDGTSGSDTQYF
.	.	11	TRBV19	CASWSGNGYTF
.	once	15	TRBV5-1	CASTPLGLGLNEQYF
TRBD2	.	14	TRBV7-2	CASSGPRGAYEQYF
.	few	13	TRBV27	CASSATVLSEQYF
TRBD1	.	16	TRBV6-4	CASSYLPGQGVDTQYF
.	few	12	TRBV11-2	CASSLPGAPLHF
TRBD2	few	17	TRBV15	CATSRDRGAGGENEQFF
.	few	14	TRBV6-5	CASSTAGGEEKLFF
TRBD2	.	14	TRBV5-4	CASSLGGRSYEQYF